This T cell receptor (beta chain) comes out of a study of T cells after posttransplantation cyclophosphamide. Findings and limits, study-wide: Later post-transplant blood repertoires were often dominated by donor CD8+ memory clones. Skin or GI-infiltrating T cells shared few TRB sequences with blood. Recipient CMV seropositivity and CMV reactivation strongly tracked TRB clonality.

A marrow graft followed busulfan-fludarabine conditioning, with cyclophosphamide on days +3 and +4. This clone has a count of ten or more. As yet, its antigen is unknown. Generated by immunoSEQ multiplex PCR, the TCRdb table keeps only in-frame clones and is missing some. This sample has 6,500 to 9,000 clones, each found more than once. The CDR3 is made up of 16 amino acids. CDR1 is MGHRA and CDR2 is YSYEKL in the germline V gene. Trimming removed 1 base from V and 0 bases from J, with 10 bases in between. The gene calls are TRBV4-1 and TRBJ1-5; D is unclear. This specimen was PBMCs, taken after allogeneic stem cell transplant with posttransplant cyclophosphamide. The sequence came from a female patient aged 50-60 years who received an allogeneic stem cell transplant from a related donor, was CMV-positive, and had no GVHD. Some T cells may have originated in the graft donor. CDR3 nucleotides: TGCGCCAGCAGCCAAGGCCCGGTTTCTAGCAATCAGCCCCAGCATTTT. It translates to CASSQGPVSSNQPQHF.